A selection of T cell receptor beta chains follows, all from one sample in a study of shared clonotypes between healthy human individuals. Libraries were prepared by immunoSEQ multiplex PCR; TCRdb keeps only in-frame clonotypes and omits some of them. The sample includes around 2,000,000 clones, 85% to 95% seen only once; the top ten take more than 0.9%. Sequenced input: naive CD8+ T cells sorted from blood. The receptor source for this set is a man between 18 and 29 years old in good health. Both conserved end residues are part of each CDR3. A D gene is named only where the DNA matches it firmly. The size field is filled for only some rows; it gives once, few, many or a size class.

length: 14; V: TRBV27; J: TRBJ1-6; D: -; size: -; CDR3: CASSLMVYNSPLHF; DNA: TGTGCCAGCAGTTTAATGGTCTATAATTCACCCCTCCACTTT
length: 15; V: TRBV5-1; J: TRBJ2-5; D: -; size: -; CDR3: CASSLEGGVPETQYF; DNA: TGCGCCAGCAGCTTGGAAGGGGGGGTCCCGGAGACCCAGTACTTC
length: 13; V: TRBV10-3; J: TRBJ1-1; D: -; size: -; CDR3: CATLAHTDTEAFF; DNA: TGTGCCACCCTGGCCCACACAGACACTGAAGCTTTCTTT
length: 15; V: TRBV4-2; J: TRBJ2-3; D: -; size: -; CDR3: CASSQDRGARDTQYF; DNA: TGTGCCAGCAGCCAAGATAGAGGGGCAAGAGATACGCAGTATTTT
length: 16; V: TRBV11-2; J: TRBJ2-6; D: -; size: -; CDR3: CASSLGQGPRANVLTF; DNA: TGTGCCAGCAGCTTAGGGCAGGGCCCTAGAGCCAACGTCCTGACTTTC
length: 12; V: TRBV7-9; J: TRBJ2-7; D: -; size: -; CDR3: CASSVRNYEQYF; DNA: TGTGCCAGCAGCGTGAGAAACTACGAGCAGTACTTC
length: 17; V: TRBV4-1; J: TRBJ2-5; D: TRBD2; size: -; CDR3: CASSQPGGVVAGETQYF; DNA: TGCGCCAGCAGCCAACCCGGGGGCGTTGTAGCGGGGGAGACCCAGTACTTC
length: 15; V: TRBV5-6; J: TRBJ2-7; D: TRBD1; size: -; CDR3: CASSLGTGKAYEQYF; DNA: TGTGCCAGCAGCTTGGGGACAGGGAAAGCCTACGAGCAGTACTTC
length: 18; V: TRBV25-1; J: TRBJ1-6; D: -; size: -; CDR3: CASSDPAGTTSYNSPLHF; DNA: TGTGCCAGCAGTGACCCCGCGGGGACAACCTCCTATAATTCACCCCTCCACTTT
length: 14; V: TRBV29-1; J: TRBJ1-2; D: TRBD1; size: -; CDR3: CSVDSGTGAYGYTF; DNA: TGCAGCGTTGATTCGGGGACAGGGGCCTATGGCTACACCTTC
length: 15; V: TRBV6-5; J: TRBJ2-5; D: TRBD1; size: -; CDR3: CASSYRTGGEGYQYF; DNA: TGTGCCAGCAGTTACCGAACAGGGGGCGAAGGTTACCAGTACTTC
length: 15; V: TRBV11-3; J: TRBJ1-1; D: TRBD1; size: -; CDR3: CASSLNRGSNTEAFF; DNA: TGTGCCAGCAGCTTAAACAGGGGATCGAACACTGAAGCTTTCTTT
length: 12; V: TRBV6-5; J: TRBJ2-1; D: TRBD1; size: -; CDR3: CASRGQGNEQFF; DNA: TGTGCCAGCAGGGGACAGGGAAATGAGCAGTTCTTC
length: 14; V: TRBV27; J: TRBJ2-1; D: -; size: -; CDR3: CASSFGGGNNEQFF; DNA: TGTGCCAGCAGTTTCGGCGGGGGCAACAATGAGCAGTTCTTC
length: 13; V: TRBV10-3; J: TRBJ2-3; D: -; size: -; CDR3: CAARDSGTDTQYF; DNA: TGTGCCGCTCGGGATAGCGGCACAGATACGCAGTATTTT
length: 15; V: TRBV19; J: TRBJ1-1; D: -; size: -; CDR3: CASSGQVIGDTEAFF; DNA: TGTGCCAGTAGTGGCCAGGTAATAGGGGACACTGAAGCTTTCTTT
length: 13; V: TRBV9; J: TRBJ2-5; D: -; size: once; CDR3: CASSVDGTETQYF; DNA: TGTGCCAGCAGCGTAGATGGGACAGAGACCCAGTACTTC
length: 14; V: TRBV11-2; J: TRBJ2-7; D: -; size: -; CDR3: CASSLDLGSGEQYF; DNA: TGTGCCAGCAGCTTAGATCTGGGGTCGGGCGAGCAGTACTTC
length: 12; V: TRBV9; J: TRBJ2-7; D: TRBD2; size: -; CDR3: CASSGSGYEQYF; DNA: TGTGCCAGCAGCGGTAGCGGGTACGAGCAGTACTTC
length: 15; V: TRBV28; J: TRBJ1-2; D: TRBD1; size: -; CDR3: CASSLGVTGGDGYTF; DNA: TGTGCCAGCAGTTTAGGGGTGACAGGGGGTGATGGCTACACCTTC
length: 15; V: TRBV10-3; J: TRBJ2-7; D: -; size: -; CDR3: CAISESREPPYEQYF; DNA: TGTGCCATCAGTGAGTCCAGGGAGCCGCCTTACGAGCAGTACTTC
length: 13; V: TRBV13; J: TRBJ2-3; D: TRBD1; size: -; CDR3: CASSFDRGDTQYF; DNA: TGTGCCAGCAGCTTTGACAGGGGGGATACGCAGTATTTT
length: 15; V: TRBV5-1; J: TRBJ2-7; D: TRBD2; size: once; CDR3: CASRVSGSTAYEQYF; DNA: TGCGCCAGCAGGGTTAGCGGGAGTACGGCCTACGAGCAGTACTTC
length: 16; V: TRBV5-1; J: TRBJ2-7; D: -; size: -; CDR3: CASSPTGTLSSYEQYF; DNA: TGCGCCAGCAGCCCTACAGGGACTTTAAGCTCCTACGAGCAGTACTTC
length: 16; V: TRBV4-3; J: TRBJ2-3; D: TRBD2; size: -; CDR3: CASSQEMFGRGDTQYF; DNA: TGCGCCAGCAGCCAAGAAATGTTTGGGAGGGGCGATACGCAGTATTTT
length: 11; V: TRBV27; J: TRBJ1-1; D: -; size: -; CDR3: CASSFYGEAFF; DNA: TGTGCCAGCAGTTTTTACGGAGAAGCTTTCTTT
length: 18; V: TRBV4-2; J: TRBJ2-3; D: -; size: once; CDR3: CASSQALELGVLGDTQYF; DNA: TGTGCCAGCAGCCAAGCCCTCGAACTAGGAGTCTTAGGAGATACGCAGTATTTT
length: 14; V: TRBV7-8; J: TRBJ1-1; D: TRBD1; size: -; CDR3: CASSPTGGQTEAFF; DNA: TGTGCCAGCAGCCCAACAGGGGGCCAAACTGAAGCTTTCTTT
length: 16; V: TRBV5-1; J: TRBJ1-6; D: -; size: -; CDR3: CASSLGRQSYNSPLHF; DNA: TGCGCCAGCAGCTTGGGTCGGCAGAGTTATAATTCACCCCTCCACTTT
length: 14; V: TRBV4-2; J: TRBJ2-3; D: -; size: -; CDR3: CASSQVLGTDTQYF; DNA: TGTGCCAGCAGCCAAGTCCTAGGGACAGATACGCAGTATTTT
length: 14; V: TRBV5-4; J: TRBJ2-7; D: TRBD2; size: -; CDR3: CASSPGTSGYEQYF; DNA: TGTGCCAGCAGCCCCGGGACTAGCGGGTACGAGCAGTACTTC
length: 16; V: TRBV19; J: TRBJ1-4; D: -; size: -; CDR3: CASRRANFATNEKLFF; DNA: TGTGCCAGTAGGCGGGCCAACTTTGCAACTAATGAAAAACTGTTTTTT
length: 13; V: TRBV27; J: TRBJ2-5; D: -; size: once; CDR3: CASGYRFGETQYF; DNA: TGTGCCAGCGGCTACAGGTTTGGTGAGACCCAGTACTTC
length: 16; V: TRBV27; J: TRBJ2-3; D: -; size: -; CDR3: CASSPSRGQYTDTQYF; DNA: TGTGCCAGCAGCCCTTCCCGGGGGCAATACACAGATACGCAGTATTTT
length: 16; V: TRBV10-3; J: TRBJ2-7; D: -; size: once; CDR3: CAISLDSSTLPYEQYF; DNA: TGTGCCATCAGTTTGGACAGCTCAACACTCCCGTACGAGCAGTACTTC
length: 16; V: TRBV4-1; J: TRBJ2-5; D: TRBD1; size: -; CDR3: CASTYGQGAPKETQYF; DNA: TGCGCCAGCACCTACGGACAGGGGGCTCCTAAAGAGACCCAGTACTTC
length: 15; V: TRBV10-3; J: TRBJ2-1; D: -; size: -; CDR3: CAISELGNPSDEQFF; DNA: TGTGCCATCAGTGAGTTGGGAAATCCCTCGGATGAGCAGTTCTTC
length: 14; V: TRBV9; J: TRBJ2-5; D: -; size: -; CDR3: CASSVSGVQETQYF; DNA: TGTGCCAGCAGCGTATCTGGAGTACAAGAGACCCAGTACTTC
length: 16; V: TRBV6-4; J: TRBJ1-1; D: TRBD1; size: -; CDR3: CASNTIPGQMNTEAFF; DNA: TGTGCCAGCAATACAATTCCGGGACAGATGAACACTGAAGCTTTCTTT
length: 18; V: TRBV11-2; J: TRBJ2-1; D: -; size: -; CDR3: CASSLEETGWGSYNEQFF; DNA: TGTGCCAGCAGCTTAGAAGAGACGGGCTGGGGCTCCTACAATGAGCAGTTCTTC
length: 16; V: TRBV9; J: TRBJ1-1; D: -; size: -; CDR3: CASSPTPGTLNTEAFF; DNA: TGTGCCAGCAGCCCCACCCCCGGGACCCTGAACACTGAAGCTTTCTTT
length: 22; V: TRBV28; J: TRBJ2-2; D: TRBD1; size: -; CDR3: CASSLPLSTGQVLPGDTGELFF; DNA: TGTGCCAGCAGCTTGCCTTTATCGACCGGACAGGTCCTGCCTGGGGACACCGGGGAGCTGTTTTTT
length: 15; V: TRBV7-9; J: TRBJ2-7; D: -; size: -; CDR3: CASSSNEEGFYEQYF; DNA: TGTGCCAGCAGCTCCAATGAGGAGGGATTCTACGAGCAGTACTTC
length: 13; V: TRBV13; J: TRBJ2-3; D: -; size: -; CDR3: CASSLPNTDTQYF; DNA: TGTGCCAGCAGCTTACCAAACACAGATACGCAGTATTTT
length: 14; V: TRBV27; J: TRBJ2-7; D: -; size: -; CDR3: CASSPLLEGHEQYF; DNA: TGTGCCAGCAGCCCCCTTTTGGAGGGCCACGAGCAGTACTTC
length: 18; V: TRBV5-1; J: TRBJ1-1; D: -; size: -; CDR3: CASSLLQDGGLRNTEAFF; DNA: TGCGCCAGCAGCTTGTTGCAGGATGGGGGCTTGAGGAACACTGAAGCTTTCTTT
length: 12; V: TRBV21-1; J: TRBJ1-5; D: -; size: few; CDR3: CASENSNQPQHF; DNA: TGTGCCAGCGAGAATAGCAATCAGCCCCAGCATTTT
length: 15; V: TRBV27; J: TRBJ2-7; D: -; size: -; CDR3: CASTASGLSTYEQYF; DNA: TGTGCCAGCACAGCCTCCGGGCTTAGCACCTACGAGCAGTACTTC
length: 17; V: TRBV2; J: TRBJ2-6; D: TRBD1; size: -; CDR3: CASRATGTFGGANVLTF; DNA: TGTGCCAGCAGGGCGACAGGGACCTTTGGAGGGGCCAACGTCCTGACTTTC
length: 14; V: TRBV27; J: TRBJ1-5; D: -; size: -; CDR3: CASRLLQGSQPQHF; DNA: TGTGCCAGCAGACTCCTCCAGGGAAGTCAGCCCCAGCATTTT
length: 8; V: TRBV5-8; J: TRBJ1-1; D: -; size: -; CDR3: CASSWAFF; DNA: TGTGCCAGCAGCTGGGCTTTCTTT
length: 14; V: TRBV4-1; J: TRBJ2-5; D: -; size: once; CDR3: CASSMRGGGETQYF; DNA: TGCGCCAGCAGCATGCGGGGTGGTGGGGAGACCCAGTACTTC
length: 16; V: TRBV4-1; J: TRBJ2-5; D: TRBD2; size: -; CDR3: CASSQDGGGYQETQYF; DNA: TGCGCCAGCAGCCAAGATGGGGGAGGGTACCAAGAGACCCAGTACTTC
length: 14; V: TRBV30; J: TRBJ2-3; D: TRBD2; size: -; CDR3: CAWSVSGSTDTQYF; DNA: TGTGCCTGGAGTGTTAGCGGGAGCACAGATACGCAGTATTTT
length: 14; V: TRBV4-3; J: TRBJ2-1; D: -; size: -; CDR3: CASSQERREHEQFF; DNA: TGCGCCAGCAGCCAAGAGCGGCGGGAACATGAGCAGTTCTTC
length: 15; V: TRBV28; J: TRBJ2-5; D: TRBD2; size: -; CDR3: CASSFEAGGPETQYF; DNA: TGTGCCAGCAGTTTCGAAGCGGGGGGACCTGAGACCCAGTACTTC
length: 14; V: TRBV30; J: TRBJ2-2; D: -; size: once; CDR3: CAWIPTRRGGELFF; DNA: TGTGCCTGGATTCCTACGAGGCGAGGCGGGGAGCTGTTTTTT
length: 14; V: TRBV29-1; J: TRBJ2-1; D: -; size: -; CDR3: CSVVILGDYNEQFF; DNA: TGCAGCGTTGTCATCCTAGGGGATTACAATGAGCAGTTCTTC